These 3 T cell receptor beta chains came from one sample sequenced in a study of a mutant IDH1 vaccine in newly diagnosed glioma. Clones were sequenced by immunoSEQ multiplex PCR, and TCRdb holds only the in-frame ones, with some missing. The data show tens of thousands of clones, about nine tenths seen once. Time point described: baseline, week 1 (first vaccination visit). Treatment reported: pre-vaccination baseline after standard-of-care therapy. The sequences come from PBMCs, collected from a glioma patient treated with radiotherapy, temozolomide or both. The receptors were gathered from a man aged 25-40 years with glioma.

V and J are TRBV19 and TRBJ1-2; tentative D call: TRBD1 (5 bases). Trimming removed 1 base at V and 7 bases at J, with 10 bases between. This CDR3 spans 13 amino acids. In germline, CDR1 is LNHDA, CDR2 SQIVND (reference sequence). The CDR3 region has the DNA TGTGCCAGTAGTATAGCAGGGTTGCCTGGCTACACCTTC. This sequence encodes CASSIAGLPGYTF.

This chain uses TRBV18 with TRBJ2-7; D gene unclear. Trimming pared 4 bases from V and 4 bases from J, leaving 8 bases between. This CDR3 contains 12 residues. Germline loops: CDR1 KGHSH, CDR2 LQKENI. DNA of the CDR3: TGTGCCAGCTCACTATCCAGTTACGAGCAGTACTTC. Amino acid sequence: CASSLSSYEQYF.

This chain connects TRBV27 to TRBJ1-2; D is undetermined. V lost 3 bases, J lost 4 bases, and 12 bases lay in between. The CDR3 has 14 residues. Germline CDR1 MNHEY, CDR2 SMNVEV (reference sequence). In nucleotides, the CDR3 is TGTGCCAGCAGTTTCCTCGGGCAGGCCTATGGCTACACCTTC. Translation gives CASSFLGQAYGYTF.